The TCR beta chain described here comes from a study of CD8 T cells in ankylosing spondylitis. MiXCR was run by TCRdb on the 5' RACE reads, yielding one entry per CDR3 protein. The sample gives about 100,000 distinct CDR3 sequences, about 8.6% of which show up once; 9.9% is in the top ten. Regarding the study as a whole: What seemed typical of ankylosing spondylitis blood was a TCR beta motif built from eight highly homologous variants.

The sample holds many counts of this clonotype. The antigen remains undetermined. Trimming shortened V by 1 base and J by 3 bases, and 11 bases separated the two germline ends. There are 15 residues in the CDR3. This chain links TRBV12-3 or TRBV12-4 with TRBJ2-3; D is undetermined. The clonotype comes from a male donor with ankylosing spondylitis or in good health (not recorded which). Sequenced material: blood, either unsorted or a sorted T cell fraction (not recorded which). Here the CDR3 reads CASSLVRYSTDTQYF. The DNA for the CDR3 is TGTGCCAGCAGTTTAGTCAGGTATTCGACAGATACGCAGTATTTT.